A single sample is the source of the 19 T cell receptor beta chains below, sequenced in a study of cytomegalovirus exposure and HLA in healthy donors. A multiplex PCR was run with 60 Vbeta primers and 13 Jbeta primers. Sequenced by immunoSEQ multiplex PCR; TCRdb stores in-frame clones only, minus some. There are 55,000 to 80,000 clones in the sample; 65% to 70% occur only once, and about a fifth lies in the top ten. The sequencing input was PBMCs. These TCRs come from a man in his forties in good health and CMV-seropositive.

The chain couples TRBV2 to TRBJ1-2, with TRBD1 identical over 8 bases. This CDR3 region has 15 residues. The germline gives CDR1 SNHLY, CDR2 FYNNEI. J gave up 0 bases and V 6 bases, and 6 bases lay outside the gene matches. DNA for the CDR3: TGTGCCAGCAGAATAAGGACAGGGACTAACTATGGCTACACCTTC. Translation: CASRIRTGTNYGYTF.

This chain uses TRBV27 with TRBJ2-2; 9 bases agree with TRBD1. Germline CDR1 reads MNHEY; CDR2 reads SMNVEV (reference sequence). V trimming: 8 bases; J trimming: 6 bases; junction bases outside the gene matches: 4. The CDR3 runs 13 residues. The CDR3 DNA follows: TGTGCCAGCCGTCGACAGGGGGCCGGGGAGCTGTTTTTT. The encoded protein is CASRRQGAGELFF.

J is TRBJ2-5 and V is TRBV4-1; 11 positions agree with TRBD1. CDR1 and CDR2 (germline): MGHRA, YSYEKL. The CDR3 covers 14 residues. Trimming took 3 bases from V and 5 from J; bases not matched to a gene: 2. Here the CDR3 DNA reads TGCGCCAGCAGCCAGGGACAGGGGGGGGAGACCCAGTACTTC. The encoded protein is CASSQGQGGETQYF.

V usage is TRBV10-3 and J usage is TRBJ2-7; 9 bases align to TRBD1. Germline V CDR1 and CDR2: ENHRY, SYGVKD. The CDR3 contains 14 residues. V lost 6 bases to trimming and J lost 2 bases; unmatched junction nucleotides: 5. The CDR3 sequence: CAISDGDRAYEQYF. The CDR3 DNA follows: TGTGCCATCAGCGACGGGGACAGGGCCTACGAGCAGTACTTC.

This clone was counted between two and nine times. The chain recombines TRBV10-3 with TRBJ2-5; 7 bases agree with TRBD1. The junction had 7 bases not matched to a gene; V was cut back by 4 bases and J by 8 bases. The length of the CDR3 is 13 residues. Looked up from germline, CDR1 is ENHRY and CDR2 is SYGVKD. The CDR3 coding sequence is TGTGCCATCAGTGGAGGGGGCCCCAGTACCCAGTACTTC. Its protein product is CAISGGGPSTQYF.

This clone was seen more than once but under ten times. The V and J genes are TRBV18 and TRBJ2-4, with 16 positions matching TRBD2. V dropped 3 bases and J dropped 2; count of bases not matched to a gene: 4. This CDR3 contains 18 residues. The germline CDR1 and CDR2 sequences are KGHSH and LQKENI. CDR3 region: CASSPPGLAGGSKNIQYF. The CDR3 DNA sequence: TGTGCCAGCTCACCTCCGGGACTAGCGGGGGGGTCCAAAAACATTCAGTACTTC.

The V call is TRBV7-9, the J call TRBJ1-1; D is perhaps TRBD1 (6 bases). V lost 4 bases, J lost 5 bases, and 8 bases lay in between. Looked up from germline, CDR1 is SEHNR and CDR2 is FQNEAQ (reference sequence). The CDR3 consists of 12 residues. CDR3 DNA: TGTGCCAGCAGCTGGGGGACAACTGAAGCTTTCTTT. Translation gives CASSWGTTEAFF.

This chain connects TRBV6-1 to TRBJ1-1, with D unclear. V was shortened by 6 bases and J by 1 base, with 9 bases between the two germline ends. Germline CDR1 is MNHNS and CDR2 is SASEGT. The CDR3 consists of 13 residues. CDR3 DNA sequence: TGTGCCAGCAGGGCACAGCAGAACACTGAAGCTTTCTTT. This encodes CASRAQQNTEAFF.

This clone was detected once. CDR3 in DNA: TGCGCCAGCAGCCCCTTAAGCGGCAGTCCCTACGAGCAGTACTTC. This codes for CASSPLSGSPYEQYF. V is TRBV5-1 and J is TRBJ2-7, with D possibly matching TRBD2 (5 bases). V was cut by 4 bases and J by 2 bases, with 16 bases left in between. Looked up from germline, CDR1 is SGHRS and CDR2 is YFSETQ. The CDR3 has 15 amino acids.

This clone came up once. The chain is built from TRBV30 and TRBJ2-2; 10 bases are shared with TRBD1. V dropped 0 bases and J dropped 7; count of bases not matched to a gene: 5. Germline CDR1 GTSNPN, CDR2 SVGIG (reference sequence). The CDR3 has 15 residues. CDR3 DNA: TGTGCCTGGAGTGTCGGGACAGGGGAGGTCGGGGAGCTGTTTTTT. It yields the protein CAWSVGTGEVGELFF.

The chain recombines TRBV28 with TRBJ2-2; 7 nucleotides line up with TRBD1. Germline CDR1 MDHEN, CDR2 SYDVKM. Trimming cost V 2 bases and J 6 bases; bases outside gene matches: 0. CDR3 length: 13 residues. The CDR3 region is CASSLDRAGELFF. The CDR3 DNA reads TGTGCCAGCAGTTTAGACAGGGCCGGGGAGCTGTTTTTT.

The CDR3 sequence: CASTRGNSNQPQHF. CDR3 sequence (DNA): TGTGCCAGCACAAGGGGAAATAGCAATCAGCCCCAGCATTTT. V usage is TRBV6-6 and J usage is TRBJ1-5, with D tentatively TRBD1 (5 bases). Germline CDR1 and CDR2: MNHNY and SVGAGI (reference sequence). V lost 7 bases and J lost 0, with 10 bases in between. The CDR3 totals 14 residues.

DNA for the CDR3: TGTGCCAGCAGCTTATCCCTCGGGGGGAAACTGTTTTTT. Protein: CASSLSLGGKLFF. The gene calls are TRBV7-9 and TRBJ1-4, with a possible D match to TRBD1 (5 bases). Trimming removed 2 bases at V and 11 bases at J, with 12 bases between. The V gene's germline CDR1 is SEHNR and CDR2 FQNEAQ (reference sequence). The CDR3 consists of 13 residues.

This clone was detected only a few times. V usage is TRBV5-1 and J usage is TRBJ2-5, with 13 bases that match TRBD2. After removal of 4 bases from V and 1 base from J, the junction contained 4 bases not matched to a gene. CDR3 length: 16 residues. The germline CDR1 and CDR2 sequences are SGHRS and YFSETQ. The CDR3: CASSGGLAGVQETQYF. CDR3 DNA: TGCGCCAGCAGCGGTGGACTAGCGGGGGTCCAAGAGACCCAGTACTTC.

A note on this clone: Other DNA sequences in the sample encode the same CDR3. The DNA for the CDR3 is TGTGCCAGCAGTCGGATCCGGTTGGAGTCACCCCTCCACTTT. It is translated as CASSRIRLESPLHF. The chain combines TRBV2 with TRBJ1-6; the D is unclear. V was clipped by 5 bases and J by 10 bases, with 15 bases between them. Germline V gene sequence: CDR1 SNHLY, CDR2 FYNNEI. The CDR3 extends over 14 amino acids.

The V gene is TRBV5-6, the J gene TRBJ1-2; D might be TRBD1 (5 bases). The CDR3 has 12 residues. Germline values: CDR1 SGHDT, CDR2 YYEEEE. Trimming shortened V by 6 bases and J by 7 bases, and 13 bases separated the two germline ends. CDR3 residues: CASTKGAIGYTF. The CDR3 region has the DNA TGTGCCAGCACCAAAGGGGCAATTGGCTACACCTTC.

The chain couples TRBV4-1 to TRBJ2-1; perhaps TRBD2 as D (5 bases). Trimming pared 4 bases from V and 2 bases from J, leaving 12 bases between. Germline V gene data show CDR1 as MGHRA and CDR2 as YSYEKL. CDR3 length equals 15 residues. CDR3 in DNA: TGCGCCAGCAGCCCTTCGGAACTAGCCTACAATGAGCAGTTCTTC. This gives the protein CASSPSELAYNEQFF.

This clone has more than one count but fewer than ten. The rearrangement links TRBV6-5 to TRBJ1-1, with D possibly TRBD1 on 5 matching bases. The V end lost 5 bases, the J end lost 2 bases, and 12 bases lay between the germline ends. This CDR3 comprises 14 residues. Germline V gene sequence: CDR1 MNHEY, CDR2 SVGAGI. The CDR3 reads CASSSPRENTEAFF. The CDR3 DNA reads TGTGCCAGCAGTAGCCCCAGGGAAAACACTGAAGCTTTCTTT.

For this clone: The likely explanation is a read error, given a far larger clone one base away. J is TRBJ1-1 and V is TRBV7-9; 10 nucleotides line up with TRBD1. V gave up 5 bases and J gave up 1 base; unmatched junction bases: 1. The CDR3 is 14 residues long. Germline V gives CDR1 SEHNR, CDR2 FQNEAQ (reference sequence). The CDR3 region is CASSRDRGNTEAFF. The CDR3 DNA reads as TGTGCCAGCAGCCGGGACAGGGGGAACACTGAAGCTTTCTTT.